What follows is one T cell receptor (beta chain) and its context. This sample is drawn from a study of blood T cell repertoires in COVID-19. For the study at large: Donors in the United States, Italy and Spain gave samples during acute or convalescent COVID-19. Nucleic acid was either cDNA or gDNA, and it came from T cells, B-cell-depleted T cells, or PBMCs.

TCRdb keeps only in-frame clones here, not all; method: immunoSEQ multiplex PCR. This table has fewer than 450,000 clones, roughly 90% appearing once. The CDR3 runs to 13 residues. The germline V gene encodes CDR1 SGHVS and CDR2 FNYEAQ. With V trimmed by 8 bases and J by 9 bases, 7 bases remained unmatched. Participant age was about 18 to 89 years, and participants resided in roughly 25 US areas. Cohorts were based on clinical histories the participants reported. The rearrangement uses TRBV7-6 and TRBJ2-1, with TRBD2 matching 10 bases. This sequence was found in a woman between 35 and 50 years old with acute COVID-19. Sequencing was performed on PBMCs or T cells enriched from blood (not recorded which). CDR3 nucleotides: TGTGCCAGCTCCGGGACTAGCGTGGGTGAGCAGTTCTTC. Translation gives CASSGTSVGEQFF.